This T cell receptor (beta chain) was observed in a study of regulatory T cells in long-lasting Graves disease. Overall study findings and caveats: Between persistent patients, around 2,900 public clonotypes were shared, exceeding the approximately 900 shared between new patients. Persistent disease was associated with favored TRBV28 usage and with favored use of TRBJ1-2 and TRBJ2-5.

The time point here: newly diagnosed GD, antithyroid drugs for less than 3 months. Isolated PBMC RNA provided the starting material for the TCR library. Germline assignment: CDR1 MNHEY and CDR2 SMNVEV (reference sequence). The CDR3 spans 17 residues. J was trimmed by 4 bases and V by 0 bases; bases with no gene match: 11. Arm-PCR with iRepertoire HTBI primers amplified the CDR3 regions for these TCR beta libraries. A single record per CDR3 protein comes from TCRdb applying MiXCR to the multiplex PCR reads. The sample has around 500,000 distinct CDR3 sequences, more than 10% seen once. This clonotype has at least ten counts. Antigen unknown. The same sample was also used in a study of T cells in Graves' hyperthyroidism and ophthalmopathy. That paper notes: When ophthalmopathy did not progress within 18 months, Graves' hyperthyroidism was considered stable.

The starting material was peripheral blood mononuclear cells (PBMCs), obtained at new diagnosis, from a patient treated with antithyroid drugs. The J gene is TRBJ1-2, the V gene TRBV27, with 7 bases that match TRBD1. The clonotype comes from a woman in her 30s with Graves disease. The chain's CDR3 is CASSLSMQGGRFYGYTF. CDR3 nucleotides: TGTGCCAGCAGTTTATCGATGCAGGGGGGGAGGTTCTATGGCTACACCTTC.